The source of this TCR beta chain is a study of CD8+ T cells in alopecia areata. Study information: It was 6 to 18 months of tofacitinib, and then there were 6 months off drug. Study-level results: Affected scalp, especially in alopecia totalis/universalis, had a higher clonality than normal scalp did. Normal skin contains resident alphabeta T cells, and these are also sequenced in scalp samples.

Lesional scalp tissue (obtained by punch biopsy) and peripheral blood were collected from alopecia areata patients. cDNA serving as the sequencing template came from extracted, reverse transcribed RNA. Clones were sequenced by immunoSEQ multiplex PCR, and TCRdb holds only the in-frame ones, with some missing. Among about 56,000 clones listed, roughly 96% were seen once. In regard to this clone: Its antigen is not identified.

CDR3 size: 15 residues. Per the germline V gene, CDR1 is SGHTA and CDR2 is FQGNSA. With V trimmed by 5 bases and J by 5 bases, 5 bases remained unmatched. Specimen: CD8+ T cells sorted from blood, collected at week 0. The clonotype comes from a human donor with alopecia areata. The chain carries TRBV7-2 and TRBJ2-5; 13 nucleotides line up with TRBD2. CDR3 DNA: TGTGCCAGCAGCACTAGCGGGGGGGCATGGGAGACCCAGTACTTC. This encodes CASSTSGGAWETQYF. Filled out from reference TRBV7-2 and TRBJ2-5, the complete variable domain reads GAGVSQSPSNKVTEKGKDVELRCDPISGHTALYWYRQSLGQGLEFLIYFQGNSAPDKSGLPSDRFSAERTGGSVSTLTIQRTQQEDSAVYLCASSTSGGAWETQYFGPGTRLLVL.